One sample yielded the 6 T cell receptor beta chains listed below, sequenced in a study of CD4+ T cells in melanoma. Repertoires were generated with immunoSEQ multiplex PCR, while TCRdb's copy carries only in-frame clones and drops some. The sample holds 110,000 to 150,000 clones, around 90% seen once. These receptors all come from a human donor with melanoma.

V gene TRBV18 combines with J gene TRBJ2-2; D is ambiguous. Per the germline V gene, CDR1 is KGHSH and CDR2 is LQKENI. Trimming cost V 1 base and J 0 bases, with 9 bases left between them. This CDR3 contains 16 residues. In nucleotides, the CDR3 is TGTGCCAGCTCACCACAAAGGTTCGCGAACACCGGGGAGCTGTTTTTT. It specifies CASSPQRFANTGELFF.

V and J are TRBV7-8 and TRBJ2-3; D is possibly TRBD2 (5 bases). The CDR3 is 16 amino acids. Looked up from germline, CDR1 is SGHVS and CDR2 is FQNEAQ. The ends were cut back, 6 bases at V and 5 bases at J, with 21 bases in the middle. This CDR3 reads CASRYFSSYRGDTQYF. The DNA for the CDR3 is TGTGCCAGCAGATACTTCTCTAGCTATCGGGGAGATACGCAGTATTTT. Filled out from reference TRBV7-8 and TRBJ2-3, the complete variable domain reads GAGVSQSPRYKVAKRGQDVALRCDPISGHVSLFWYQQALGQGPEFLTYFQNEAQLDKSGLPSDRFFAERPEGSVSTLKIQRTQQEDSAVYLCASRYFSSYRGDTQYFGPGTRLTVL.

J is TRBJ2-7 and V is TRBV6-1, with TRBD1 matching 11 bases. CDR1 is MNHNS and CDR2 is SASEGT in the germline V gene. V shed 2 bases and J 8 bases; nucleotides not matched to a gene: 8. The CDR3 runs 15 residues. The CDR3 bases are TGTGCCAGCAGTGAATGGGACAGGGGGATCAGGAAGCAGTACTTC. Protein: CASSEWDRGIRKQYF.

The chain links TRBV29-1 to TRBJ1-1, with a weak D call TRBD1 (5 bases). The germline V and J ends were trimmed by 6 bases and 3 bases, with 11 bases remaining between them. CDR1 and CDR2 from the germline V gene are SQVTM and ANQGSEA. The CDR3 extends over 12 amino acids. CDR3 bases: TGCAGCGTCTCGGGGGGAGACACTGAAGCTTTCTTT. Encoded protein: CSVSGGDTEAFF.

CDR3 nucleotides: TGTGCCAGCAGTTACTCAAGGACAGGGAGGTCCTACGAGCAGTACTTC. This encodes CASSYSRTGRSYEQYF. The V call is TRBV6-5, the J call TRBJ2-7; 8 nucleotides align to TRBD1. This CDR3 has 16 residues. CDR1 and CDR2 (germline): MNHEY, SVGAGI. After removal of 0 bases from V and 1 base from J, the junction contained 5 bases not matched to a gene.

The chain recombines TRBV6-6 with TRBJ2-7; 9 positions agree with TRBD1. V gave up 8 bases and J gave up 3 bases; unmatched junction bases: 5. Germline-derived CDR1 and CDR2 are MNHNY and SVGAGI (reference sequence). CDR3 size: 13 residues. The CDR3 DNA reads TGTGCCAGCGGGGGACAGGGAAACTACGAGCAGTACTTC. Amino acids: CASGGQGNYEQYF.